This T cell receptor beta chain was recorded in a study of technical replicates of blood from a few donors. The germline V gene encodes CDR1 SEHNR and CDR2 FQNEAQ (reference sequence). CDR3 size: 14 residues. Produced via immunoSEQ multiplex PCR; TCRdb's table is partial and in-frame only. The sample includes about 69,000 clones, approximately 88% of them seen just once. With respect to this clone: One end of the junction varies from germline; a read error may be responsible.

Sequenced material: PBMCs. The clonotype comes from a human donor in good health. Some clones in this sample may be carry-over from other donors' samples. The V call is TRBV7-9, the J call TRBJ1-1; D may be TRBD1 (6 bases). The DNA for the CDR3 is TGTGCCAGCAACCTCAGGGGTATGAACTCTGAAGCTTTCTTT. Protein sequence: CASNLRGMNSEAFF.